These 30 T cell receptor beta chains came from one sample sequenced in a study of blood T cell repertoires in COVID-19 (dated by TCRdb to between 2020 and 2021). The library was prepared using the immunoSEQ multiplex PCR assay. Imported from immuneACCESS, the table was reduced by TCRdb to in-frame sequences with V and J called. These copies leave out some clones; in studies compared against another copy, an unresolved V gene accounts for under half, and the cause of the remainder is not known. The table for this sample lists over 95,000 clones; 81% of them were counted only once. The ten largest clonotypes hold about 10% of the sample. Sequenced sample: peripheral blood. Receptors were obtained from a human donor in a cohort sampled during active COVID-19.

The chain is built from TRBV11-3 and TRBJ2-3; 11 bases line up with TRBD2. The length of the CDR3 is 16 residues. V lost 5 bases to trimming and J lost 6 bases; unmatched junction nucleotides: 10. Germline V lookup: CDR1 SGHNT, CDR2 YENEEA. The CDR3 loop reads CASSLGLAGLHDTQYF. The CDR3 nucleotides read TGTGCCAGCAGCCTCGGACTAGCGGGCCTCCATGATACGCAGTATTTT.

The chain links TRBV19 to TRBJ2-1, with TRBD1 as a possible D gene (6 bases). Looked up from germline, CDR1 is LNHDA and CDR2 is SQIVND (reference sequence). Trimming removed 1 base at V and 4 bases at J, with 14 bases between. This CDR3 is 16 amino acids long. For the CDR3, the DNA is TGTGCCAGTAGTATAGGATACAGGGAACCGTACAATGAGCAGTTCTTC. This codes for CASSIGYREPYNEQFF. Variable domain in full (rest from reference TRBV19 and TRBJ2-1): DGGITQSPKYLFRKEGQNVTLSCEQNLNHDAMYWYRQDPGQGLRLIYYSQIVNDFQKGDIAEGYSVSREKKESFPLTVTSAQKNPTAFYLCASSIGYREPYNEQFFGPGTRLTVL.

V and J are TRBV10-3 and TRBJ2-1; D possibly corresponds to TRBD1 (6 bases). The V gene's germline CDR1 is ENHRY and CDR2 SYGVKD. The CDR3 runs 15 residues. Deletions cut 3 bases from V and 3 bases from J, with 12 bases between. The CDR3 protein is CAISDIGTNYNEQFF. In nucleotides, the CDR3 is TGTGCCATCAGTGATATAGGGACAAACTACAATGAGCAGTTCTTC.

V is TRBV28 and J is TRBJ2-7; D is unclear. Germline-derived CDR1 and CDR2 are MDHEN and SYDVKM. This CDR3 has 14 amino acids. Trimming stripped 6 bases from V and 3 bases from J, with 15 bases between. The CDR3 here is CASSPSTVVYEQYF. The CDR3 nucleotides read TGTGCCAGCAGCCCTTCTACAGTCGTCTACGAGCAGTACTTC. The entire variable domain, with the rest obtained from reference TRBV28 and TRBJ2-7, is as follows: DVKVTQSSRYLVKRTGEKVFLECVQDMDHENMFWYRQDPGLGLRLIYFSYDVKMKEKGDIPEGYSVSREKKERFSLILESASTNQTSMYLCASSPSTVVYEQYFGPGTRLTVT.

The chain is built from TRBV4-3 and TRBJ2-3; 7 bases agree with TRBD1. Germline CDR1 is LGHNA and CDR2 is YSLEER. V lost 2 bases to trimming and J lost 3 bases; unmatched junction nucleotides: 5. CDR3 length: 15 residues. The CDR3 sequence: CASSQQGVGTDTQYF. In nucleotides, the CDR3 is TGCGCCAGCAGCCAACAGGGGGTCGGGACAGATACGCAGTATTTT.

The V call is TRBV6-6, the J call TRBJ2-1; 9 bases are a match to TRBD1. The germline V gene encodes CDR1 MNHNY and CDR2 SVGAGI (reference sequence). After removal of 2 bases from V and 7 bases from J, the junction contained 6 bases not matched to a gene. CDR3 size: 15 residues. CDR3 sequence: CASSYGGTGWNEQFF. In DNA form, the CDR3 reads TGTGCCAGCAGTTACGGGGGGACAGGGTGGAATGAGCAGTTCTTC.

This clone was seen once. The sample holds other DNA sequences that translate to the same CDR3. The chain couples TRBV5-1 to TRBJ1-1; TRBD1 matches at 11 bases. J gave up 5 bases and V 1 base, and 7 bases lay outside the gene matches. Germline V gene lookup returns CDR1 SGHRS and CDR2 YFSETQ. The CDR3 runs 16 residues. CDR3: CASSLQGQGAGTEAFF. In nucleotides, the CDR3 is TGCGCCAGCAGCTTGCAAGGACAGGGGGCAGGTACTGAAGCTTTCTTT.

About this clone: The junction shows a germline mismatch at one end, possibly a read error. V and J are TRBV7-7 and TRBJ2-3, with 10 positions matching TRBD2. This CDR3 contains 14 residues. Germline-derived CDR1 and CDR2 are SSHAT and FNYEAQ (reference sequence). The CDR3 DNA reads TGTGCTAGCAGCAAACTAGCGGGAACACATACGCAGTATTTT. Translating gives CASSKLAGTHTQYF.

This sequence joins TRBV28 and TRBJ1-2; 12 bases are a match to TRBD1. The CDR3 has 18 residues. Germline loops: CDR1 MDHEN, CDR2 SYDVKM. J lost 3 bases, V lost 7 bases, and 15 bases had no gene match. The CDR3 region is CASTRGGTGGAAYYGYTF. DNA for the CDR3: TGTGCCAGCACTAGAGGCGGGACAGGGGGCGCCGCGTACTATGGCTACACCTTC.

This clone was observed a single time. The chain combines TRBV5-4 with TRBJ2-2; possibly TRBD2 for D (6 bases). The V and J ends lost 7 bases and 0 bases respectively, with 22 bases between them. Germline assignment: CDR1 SGHNT and CDR2 YYREEE (reference sequence). There are 18 residues in the CDR3. The CDR3 nucleotides are TGTGCCAGCCGACTTGGGGCCGCGGGGACCCCGAACACCGGGGAGCTGTTTTTT. Protein: CASRLGAAGTPNTGELFF.

The chain employs TRBV7-2 and TRBJ1-5, with D perhaps matching TRBD1 (6 bases). The germline gives CDR1 SGHTA, CDR2 FQGNSA. The CDR3 loop spans 14 amino acids. Trimming removed 3 bases at V and 6 bases at J, with 12 bases between. The CDR3 loop reads CASSLDRDIQPQHF. The CDR3 DNA is TGTGCCAGCAGCTTGGACCGGGACATTCAGCCCCAGCATTTT. The entire variable domain, with the rest obtained from reference TRBV7-2 and TRBJ1-5, is as follows: GAGVSQSPSNKVTEKGKDVELRCDPISGHTALYWYRQSLGQGLEFLIYFQGNSAPDKSGLPSDRFSAERTGGSVSTLTIQRTQQEDSAVYLCASSLDRDIQPQHFGDGTRLSIL.

This clone was seen only once. The chain employs TRBV25-1 and TRBJ1-2; no clear D. CDR1 and CDR2 from the germline V gene are MGHDK and SYGVNS. The CDR3 length is 14 residues. V gave up 2 bases and J gave up 3 bases, with 10 bases separating them. This CDR3 is CASSEDAGDYGYTF. For the CDR3, the DNA is TGTGCCAGCAGTGAAGATGCCGGGGACTATGGCTACACCTTC.

This clone was recorded a few times. The V and J genes are TRBV3-1 (or the pseudogene TRBV3-2) and TRBJ1-6; the match to TRBD1 covers 7 bases. V lost 5 bases, J lost 6 bases, and 4 bases stayed unmatched. Germline CDR1 is LGHDT and CDR2 is YNNKEL (reference sequence). This CDR3 is built from 14 residues. The CDR3 here is CASSTGQLNSPLHF. For the CDR3, the DNA is TGTGCCAGCAGCACGGGACAGCTTAATTCACCCCTCCACTTT.

DNA of the CDR3: TGTGCCAGCAGTTACTCCCCCCTGGGGCGCTCCTACGAGCAGTACTTC. This gives the protein CASSYSPLGRSYEQYF. The chain has TRBV6-5 and TRBJ2-7; possibly TRBD1 for D (5 bases). The CDR3 contains 16 residues. Trimming cost V 0 bases and J 0 bases, with 12 bases left between them. Germline lookup yields CDR1 MNHEY and CDR2 SVGAGI.

This chain uses TRBV7-3 with TRBJ2-3, with 9 bases matching TRBD2. Per the germline V gene, CDR1 is SGHTA and CDR2 is FQGTGA. This CDR3 region has 16 residues. The ends lost 4 bases at V and 3 bases at J; junction bases unmatched: 8. The CDR3 here is CASSSQGLAGTDTQYF. The CDR3 DNA is TGTGCCAGCAGCTCCCAGGGGCTAGCGGGGACAGATACGCAGTATTTT.

The genes are TRBV19 and TRBJ1-2, with unresolved D. The germline V and J ends were trimmed by 3 bases and 4 bases, with 12 bases remaining between them. Germline loops: CDR1 LNHDA, CDR2 SQIVND (reference sequence). The CDR3 contains 14 residues. CDR3: CASSIETQSYGYTF. The DNA for the CDR3 is TGTGCCAGTAGTATTGAAACACAGAGCTATGGCTACACCTTC. Supplemented by reference TRBV19 and TRBJ1-2, the full variable domain reads DGGITQSPKYLFRKEGQNVTLSCEQNLNHDAMYWYRQDPGQGLRLIYYSQIVNDFQKGDIAEGYSVSREKKESFPLTVTSAQKNPTAFYLCASSIETQSYGYTFGSGTRLTVV.

This chain links TRBV9 with TRBJ1-4; no clear D. V shed 2 bases and J shed 5 bases, with 10 bases lying between them. The CDR3 covers 14 residues. The germline V gene encodes CDR1 SGDLS and CDR2 YYNGEE. The CDR3 reads CASSVSGRNEKLFF. The CDR3 nucleotides are TGTGCCAGCAGCGTTTCAGGCCGGAATGAAAAACTGTTTTTT. The full variable domain, rest sourced from reference TRBV9 and TRBJ1-4, is DSGVTQTPKHLITATGQRVTLRCSPRSGDLSVYWYQQSLDQGLQFLIQYYNGEERAKGNILERFSAQQFPDLHSELNLSSLELGDSALYFCASSVSGRNEKLFFGSGTQLSVL.

The rearrangement joins TRBV6-5 to TRBJ2-3; 12 nucleotides agree with TRBD2. With 6 bases clipped from V and 4 bases from J, the junction kept 5 bases outside the gene matches. Per the germline V gene, CDR1 is MNHEY and CDR2 is SVGAGI. The CDR3 is made up of 15 amino acids. The DNA for the CDR3 is TGTGCCAGCAGAACTAGCGGGGGGCCCGCAGATACGCAGTATTTT. It encodes CASRTSGGPADTQYF.

V is TRBV5-1 and J is TRBJ2-2; unclear D gene. The CDR3 contains 14 residues. The germline CDR1 and CDR2 sequences are SGHRS and YFSETQ. V lost 0 bases and J lost 3, with 6 bases in between. CDR3 coding DNA: TGCGCCAGCAGCTTGGACCGAGACACCGGGGAGCTGTTTTTT. Translating gives CASSLDRDTGELFF.

The V call is TRBV21-1, the J call TRBJ2-2; the table's D call, TRBD2, has no DNA check behind it. TRBV21-1 represents a pseudogene. The CDR3 has 16 residues. The CDR3 loop is CASPNARERNTGELFF. The CDR3 DNA sequence: TGTGCCAGCCCAAACGCCCGGGAGCGGAACACCGGGGAGCTGTTTTTT.

The chain uses TRBV28 and TRBJ2-3; 13 bases match TRBD2. This CDR3 spans 16 amino acids. V lost 3 bases and J lost 1; bases outside the gene matches: 1. Germline CDR1 and CDR2: MDHEN and SYDVKM. CDR3 bases: TGTGCCAGCAGTTTTGGACTAGCGGGGGGCACAGATACGCAGTATTTT. This encodes CASSFGLAGGTDTQYF.

The chain uses TRBV7-2 and TRBJ2-3; possibly TRBD2 for D (5 bases). The V gene's germline CDR1 is SGHTA and CDR2 FQGNSA. Trimming pared 5 bases from V and 2 bases from J, leaving 17 bases between. This CDR3 spans 16 amino acids. The CDR3 protein is CASSQTRSPPTDTQYF. The DNA of the CDR3 is TGTGCCAGCAGCCAAACTAGATCCCCTCCCACAGATACGCAGTATTTT.

This rearrangement joins TRBV7-3 to TRBJ2-7; 7 positions agree with TRBD1. CDR1 is SGHTA and CDR2 is FQGTGA in the germline V gene. Trimming took 5 bases from V and 3 from J; bases not matched to a gene: 4. The CDR3 length is 13 residues. As DNA, the CDR3 is TGTGCCAGCAGCCCCGGACAGGTCTACGAGCAGTACTTC. Residues: CASSPGQVYEQYF.

In DNA, the CDR3 is TGTGCCATCGGAGCCCCGGGACTAGCGGGAGACGAGCAGTACTTC. As protein: CAIGAPGLAGDEQYF. V is TRBV10-3 and J is TRBJ2-7; 14 bases fit TRBD2. The CDR3 runs to 15 residues. Germline assignment: CDR1 ENHRY and CDR2 SYGVKD. V was clipped by 8 bases and J by 5 bases; unmatched bases: 8.

This CDR3 reads CASNPPGYTEAFF. The CDR3 DNA reads TGTGCCAGTAACCCACCAGGGTACACTGAAGCTTTCTTT. V and J are TRBV19 and TRBJ1-1; D is perhaps TRBD1 (5 bases). Trimming shortened V by 7 bases and J by 3 bases, and 12 bases separated the two germline ends. The CDR3 is made up of 13 amino acids. Germline V CDR1 and CDR2: LNHDA, SQIVND (reference sequence). Drawing the rest from reference TRBV19 and TRBJ1-1, the complete variable domain is DGGITQSPKYLFRKEGQNVTLSCEQNLNHDAMYWYRQDPGQGLRLIYYSQIVNDFQKGDIAEGYSVSREKKESFPLTVTSAQKNPTAFYLCASNPPGYTEAFFGQGTRLTVV.

This sequence joins TRBV9 and TRBJ1-1, with 8 bases identical to TRBD1. With V trimmed by 3 bases and J by 8 bases, 9 bases remained unmatched. This CDR3 is 14 amino acids long. Germline V CDR1 and CDR2: SGDLS, YYNGEE. The CDR3 DNA sequence: TGTGCCAGCAGCGCAACAGGGGGTTTGATCGAAGCTTTCTTT. Protein: CASSATGGLIEAFF.

The gene calls are TRBV7-3 and TRBJ2-1, with unresolved D. Germline V gene sequence: CDR1 SGHTA, CDR2 FQGTGA. V gave up 5 bases and J gave up 8 bases, with 13 bases separating them. The CDR3 contains 13 residues. CDR3 coding DNA: TGTGCCAGCAGCCAGGCCCATGCGCATGAGCAGTTCTTC. This translates into CASSQAHAHEQFF.

The V gene is TRBV19, the J gene TRBJ2-7, with 9 bases identical to TRBD2. The ends lost 1 base at V and 2 bases at J; junction bases unmatched: 3. Germline-derived CDR1 and CDR2 are LNHDA and SQIVND (reference sequence). This CDR3 contains 15 residues. CDR3: CASSIALAGPYEQYF. As DNA, the CDR3 is TGTGCCAGTAGTATAGCGCTAGCGGGACCCTACGAGCAGTACTTC. The full variable domain, its missing parts supplied by reference TRBV19 and TRBJ2-7, is DGGITQSPKYLFRKEGQNVTLSCEQNLNHDAMYWYRQDPGQGLRLIYYSQIVNDFQKGDIAEGYSVSREKKESFPLTVTSAQKNPTAFYLCASSIALAGPYEQYFGPGTRLTVT.

V and J are TRBV19 and TRBJ1-1; 8 bases match TRBD1. This CDR3 has 15 amino acids. V trimming: 5 bases; J trimming: 6 bases; junction bases outside the gene matches: 11. Germline CDR1 LNHDA, CDR2 SQIVND (reference sequence). CDR3 loop: CASSGRQGRTAEAFF. The CDR3 DNA reads as TGTGCCAGTAGTGGCCGACAGGGGAGAACGGCTGAAGCTTTCTTT. Combining the CDR3 with reference TRBV19 and TRBJ1-1 gives the whole variable domain DGGITQSPKYLFRKEGQNVTLSCEQNLNHDAMYWYRQDPGQGLRLIYYSQIVNDFQKGDIAEGYSVSREKKESFPLTVTSAQKNPTAFYLCASSGRQGRTAEAFFGQGTRLTVV.

The chain is built from TRBV5-1 and TRBJ1-4, with 7 bases lining up with TRBD1. This CDR3 contains 15 residues. J gave up 4 bases and V 5 bases, and 8 bases lay outside the gene matches. Germline assignment: CDR1 SGHRS and CDR2 YFSETQ. The chain's CDR3 is CASRSIGTDNEKLFF. CDR3 nucleotide sequence: TGCGCCAGCAGGTCTATCGGGACAGATAATGAAAAACTGTTTTTT.